The 17 T cell receptor beta chains reported below all come from one sample, sequenced in a study of untreated major depressive disorder (dated by TCRdb to 2016 to 2018). Library creation used the immunoSEQ multiplex PCR assay. TCRdb re-hosts the immuneACCESS table, in-frame sequences only. Its copies lack some clones; in the studies checked, an unresolved V gene accounts for under half of them, and the cause for the rest is not known. This sample is represented by tens of thousands of clones; around 87% of them were singletons. Around 4.9% of the sample lies in the top ten. The sequencing input was CD4+ T cells from PBMCs. The receptors come from a woman in her 30s in good health.

The chain is built from TRBV6-5 and TRBJ1-5; D is possibly TRBD1 (5 bases). Deletions cut 0 bases from V and 11 bases from J, with 11 bases between. The CDR3 length is 13 residues. Germline V gives CDR1 MNHEY, CDR2 SVGAGI. The CDR3 protein is CASSYSGDQSQHF. The CDR3 region has the DNA TGTGCCAGCAGTTACTCGGGGGACCAGTCCCAGCATTTT.

This rearrangement joins TRBV19 to TRBJ2-7; D unresolved. Germline lookup yields CDR1 LNHDA and CDR2 SQIVND (reference sequence). This CDR3 comprises 13 residues. The germline V and J ends were trimmed by 3 bases and 3 bases, with 9 bases remaining between them. The CDR3 here is CASSITRNYEQYF. CDR3 in DNA: TGTGCCAGTAGTATCACTCGAAACTACGAGCAGTACTTC.

The chain links TRBV18 to TRBJ1-6; 10 bases are shared with TRBD1. CDR3 length: 20 residues. The germline CDR1 and CDR2 sequences are KGHSH and LQKENI. V lost 3 bases, J lost 0 bases, and 11 bases stayed unmatched. In nucleotides, the CDR3 is TGTGCCAGCTCACCTCAGGACAGGGGGAAAACCTTCTCCTATAATTCACCCCTCCACTTT. It is translated as CASSPQDRGKTFSYNSPLHF.

V usage is TRBV11-2 and J usage is TRBJ2-1; D remains unclear. V shed 0 bases and J shed 8 bases, with 20 bases lying between them. Germline CDR1 is SGHAT and CDR2 is FQNNGV. The CDR3 consists of 17 residues. The CDR3 DNA follows: TGTGCCAGCAGCTTAGAAGCCCCCTTGACACCGAGGTATGAGCAGTTCTTC. This sequence encodes CASSLEAPLTPRYEQFF.

The chain carries TRBV7-2 and TRBJ1-2; D gene uncertain. V gave up 5 bases and J gave up 3 bases, with 13 bases separating them. Per the germline V gene, CDR1 is SGHTA and CDR2 is FQGNSA. This CDR3 contains 14 residues. The CDR3 region has the DNA TGTGCCAGCAGCCCCCCCCTTCAACACTATGGCTACACCTTC. It encodes CASSPPLQHYGYTF.

This rearrangement joins TRBV7-9 to TRBJ2-7; unclear D gene. This CDR3 has 14 residues. Trimming pared 5 bases from V and 0 bases from J, leaving 11 bases between. Germline CDR1 is SEHNR and CDR2 is FQNEAQ (reference sequence). The CDR3 spells CASSLPGDSYEQYF. CDR3 sequence (DNA): TGTGCCAGCAGCCTACCTGGCGACTCCTACGAGCAGTACTTC.

This chain uses TRBV28 with TRBJ1-3; TRBD1 matches 8 bases. The CDR3 has 19 residues. Germline-derived CDR1 and CDR2 are MDHEN and SYDVKM. After removal of 5 bases from V and 1 base from J, the junction contained 16 bases not matched to a gene. For the CDR3, the DNA is TGTGCCAGCAGTGAAGTACAGGGGGGCCTCTTTCTATCTGGAAACACCATATATTTT. Protein product: CASSEVQGGLFLSGNTIYF.

The rearrangement joins TRBV10-3 to TRBJ1-6, with 8 bases fitting TRBD1. The CDR3 loop spans 15 amino acids. CDR1 is ENHRY, CDR2 SYGVKD, per germline. Germline trimming cut 8 bases from V and 9 bases from J; bases unmatched to any gene: 12. CDR3 loop: CAIRGAGGETSPLHF. For the CDR3, the DNA is TGTGCCATCCGAGGAGCAGGGGGCGAAACTTCACCCCTCCACTTT.

The genes are TRBV7-2 and TRBJ2-7; D assignment may be TRBD1 or TRBD2 (5 bases each). Germline V gene lookup returns CDR1 SGHTA and CDR2 FQGNSA. The V gene lost 5 bases and the J gene lost 0 bases, with 14 bases spanning the gap. CDR3 length equals 15 residues. The CDR3 DNA is TGTGCCAGCAGCACCGGGACGGCAAGCTCCTACGAGCAGTACTTC. Translation gives CASSTGTASSYEQYF. Complete variable domain (other parts from reference TRBV7-2 and TRBJ2-7): GAGVSQSPSNKVTEKGKDVELRCDPISGHTALYWYRQSLGQGLEFLIYFQGNSAPDKSGLPSDRFSAERTGGSVSTLTIQRTQQEDSAVYLCASSTGTASSYEQYFGPGTRLTVT.

V gene TRBV5-1 combines with J gene TRBJ2-1; D remains unclear. Trimming left V 0 bases short and J 5 bases short, with 24 bases between. CDR3 size: 19 residues. Per the germline V gene, CDR1 is SGHRS and CDR2 is YFSETQ. The CDR3 DNA follows: TGCGCCAGCAGCTTGGCCGTTTCCAGGACCCTTCGATCGAACAATGAGCAGTTCTTC. It codes for CASSLAVSRTLRSNNEQFF.

The rearrangement uses TRBV30 and TRBJ2-1, with 13 bases aligning to TRBD2. Trimming removed 4 bases from V and 8 bases from J; junction bases left unmatched: 5. This CDR3 spans 14 amino acids. The germline V gene encodes CDR1 GTSNPN and CDR2 SVGIG (reference sequence). The CDR3 protein is CAWTRLAGGYEQFF. The CDR3 DNA follows: TGTGCCTGGACCCGACTAGCGGGGGGCTATGAGCAGTTCTTC. The complete variable domain, with remaining parts taken from reference TRBV30 and TRBJ2-1, reads SQTIHQWPATLVQPVGSPLSLECTVEGTSNPNLYWYRQAAGRGLQLLFYSVGIGQISSEVPQNLSASRPQDRQFILSSKKLLLSDSGFYLCAWTRLAGGYEQFFGPGTRLTVL.

The gene calls are TRBV9 and TRBJ1-6; D not certain. The CDR3 loop spans 14 amino acids. Germline CDR1 is SGDLS and CDR2 is YYNGEE. V was clipped by 5 bases and J by 0 bases, with 6 bases between them. DNA for the CDR3: TGTGCCAGCAGACCTGACTCCTATAATTCACCCCTCCACTTT. This sequence encodes CASRPDSYNSPLHF.

The chain has TRBV19 and TRBJ1-5; possibly TRBD1 for D (6 bases). Trimming stripped 4 bases from V and 3 bases from J, with 10 bases between. The CDR3 loop spans 14 amino acids. Germline V gene sequence: CDR1 LNHDA, CDR2 SQIVND (reference sequence). CDR3 in DNA: TGTGCCAGTAGTACCCAGGGGTACAATCAGCCCCAGCATTTT. This codes for CASSTQGYNQPQHF.

The genes are TRBV12-2 and TRBJ1-2; TRBD1, the table's D call, was not compared with the DNA. TRBV12-2 is shown as a pseudogene. The CDR3 runs to 14 residues. As DNA, the CDR3 is TGTGCAAGTCGCTTAGCGAACAGGGACTATGGCTACACCTTC. This gives the protein CASRLANRDYGYTF.

There are a few counts of this clone. J is TRBJ1-2 and V is TRBV30, with D uncertain. Looked up from germline, CDR1 is GTSNPN and CDR2 is SVGIG (reference sequence). Deletions cut 2 bases from V and 0 bases from J, with 4 bases between. The CDR3 totals 12 residues. The CDR3: CAWSMTNYGYTF. Here the CDR3 DNA reads TGTGCCTGGAGTATGACTAACTATGGCTACACCTTC.

The chain carries TRBV5-6 and TRBJ1-3; D uncertain. Germline CDR1 and CDR2: SGHDT and YYEEEE. The CDR3 runs to 15 residues. Trimming shortened V by 4 bases and J by 0 bases, and 11 bases separated the two germline ends. The CDR3 sequence is CASSQRRSSGNTIYF. The DNA for the CDR3 is TGTGCCAGCAGCCAAAGACGAAGCTCTGGAAACACCATATATTTT.

V is TRBV6-1 and J is TRBJ2-7, with 12 bases aligning to TRBD2. CDR1 is MNHNS, CDR2 SASEGT, per germline. The length of the CDR3 is 16 residues. Trimming at V came to 3 bases and at J to 0 bases, leaving 3 bases not matched to a gene. The CDR3 protein is CASSDPGLAGSYEQYF. The CDR3 DNA sequence: TGTGCCAGCAGTGACCCGGGACTAGCGGGCTCCTACGAGCAGTACTTC.